These 22 T cell receptor beta chains were sequenced from one sample in a study of CD8 T cells in Susac syndrome. RNA amounts of roughly 0.45 to 1 ug underwent reverse transcription with random hexamers. TCRdb redid the calling of the immunoSEQ multiplex PCR reads with MiXCR, one entry per CDR3 protein. This table has around 200,000 distinct CDR3 sequences, roughly 94% appearing once. The sequenced sample was CD4+ T cells from PBMCs. These receptors came from a human donor in good health.

The chain uses TRBV20-1 and TRBJ2-3, with D hard to call. The germline V gene encodes CDR1 DFQATT and CDR2 SNEGSKA (reference sequence). Trimming pared 6 bases from V and 1 base from J, leaving 17 bases between. CDR3 length: 15 residues. The CDR3 spells CSALHGPSGTDTQYF. The CDR3 bases are TGCAGTGCCCTACACGGACCCTCGGGCACAGATACGCAGTATTTT.

The V gene is TRBV12-3 or TRBV12-4, the J gene TRBJ2-5, with TRBD2 matching 7 bases. V shed 2 bases, J shed 3 bases, and the junction held 3 bases outside the gene matches. CDR3 length: 14 residues. Here the CDR3 DNA reads TGTGCCAGCAGTTTAATGGCGGGGGAAGAGACCCAGTACTTC. It yields the protein CASSLMAGEETQYF.

This chain uses TRBV20-1 with TRBJ2-3, with 10 nucleotides matching TRBD2. V gave up 5 bases and J gave up 6 bases; unmatched junction bases: 11. Germline V gene lookup returns CDR1 DFQATT and CDR2 SNEGSKA (reference sequence). The CDR3 extends over 15 amino acids. CDR3 in DNA: TGCAGTGCTCTAGCGGGAGAATGGGGGAGGGATACGCAGTATTTT. This gives the protein CSALAGEWGRDTQYF.

The chain joins TRBV27 to TRBJ1-5; D call uncertain. The CDR3 extends over 16 amino acids. Trimming shortened V by 5 bases and J by 6 bases, and 20 bases separated the two germline ends. From germline, CDR1 is MNHEY and CDR2 SMNVEV (reference sequence). CDR3 loop: CASSPQPAGSGQPQHF. Here the CDR3 DNA reads TGTGCCAGCAGTCCCCAACCCGCGGGGTCCGGTCAGCCCCAGCATTTT.

The V gene is TRBV27, the J gene TRBJ2-7, with D hard to call. The V end lost 10 bases, the J end lost 2 bases, and 21 bases lay between the germline ends. The CDR3 loop spans 15 amino acids. Germline CDR1 MNHEY, CDR2 SMNVEV (reference sequence). CDR3 in DNA: TGTGCCAACGAGAGATCGGAGCCAACTACCTACGAGCAGTACTTC. This codes for CANERSEPTTYEQYF.

The J gene is TRBJ2-1, the V gene TRBV7-2; D might be TRBD2 (6 bases). The germline V gene encodes CDR1 SGHTA and CDR2 FQGNSA. V lost 6 bases and J lost 8, with 17 bases in between. The CDR3 covers 14 residues. The CDR3 coding sequence is TGTGCCAGCAGGGAGGCTAGCGCGGCGGATGAGCAGTTCTTC. It is translated as CASREASAADEQFF. Variable domain in full (rest from reference TRBV7-2 and TRBJ2-1): GAGVSQSPSNKVTEKGKDVELRCDPISGHTALYWYRQSLGQGLEFLIYFQGNSAPDKSGLPSDRFSAERTGGSVSTLTIQRTQQEDSAVYLCASREASAADEQFFGPGTRLTVL.

This clonotype has only one observation. This chain connects TRBV12-3 or TRBV12-4 to TRBJ1-4, with no clear D. This CDR3 has 15 residues. Trimming pared 4 bases from V and 0 bases from J, leaving 9 bases between. The CDR3 DNA reads TGTGCCAGCAGTTGGACGCACGCAACTAATGAAAAACTGTTTTTT. It yields the protein CASSWTHATNEKLFF.

The V call is TRBV12-3 or TRBV12-4, the J call TRBJ1-2; tentatively, D is TRBD1 (6 bases). This CDR3 is built from 12 residues. V lost 9 bases and J 6 bases, leaving 14 bases between the germline ends. The CDR3 region has the DNA TGTGCCAGTAAGGGGGGTCCCGATGGCTACACCTTC. This encodes CASKGGPDGYTF.

This clonotype was picked up one time. The chain couples TRBV9 to TRBJ1-5; D unclear. Germline-derived CDR1 and CDR2 are SGDLS and YYNGEE. CDR3 size: 14 residues. Trimming left V 2 bases short and J 3 bases short, with 9 bases between. The CDR3 coding sequence is TGTGCCAGCAGCGTGACGGGTCACAATCAGCCCCAGCATTTT. Its protein is CASSVTGHNQPQHF. The full variable domain, rest sourced from reference TRBV9 and TRBJ1-5, is DSGVTQTPKHLITATGQRVTLRCSPRSGDLSVYWYQQSLDQGLQFLIQYYNGEERAKGNILERFSAQQFPDLHSELNLSSLELGDSALYFCASSVTGHNQPQHFGDGTRLSIL.

The CDR3 DNA sequence: TGTGCCAGCACGACATTATCCTACGAGCAGTACTTC. Its protein is CASTTLSYEQYF. V and J are TRBV2 and TRBJ2-7; no clear D. Germline-derived CDR1 and CDR2 are SNHLY and FYNNEI. The CDR3 covers 12 residues. Between the trimmed V and J ends, which lost 7 bases and 1 base, there was a span of 8 bases.

The rearrangement uses TRBV9 and TRBJ2-2; D gene uncertain. V was trimmed by 0 bases and J by 3 bases, leaving 6 bases between them. CDR3 size: 14 residues. Germline assignment: CDR1 SGDLS and CDR2 YYNGEE. As DNA, the CDR3 is TGTGCCAGCAGCGTAGGGACCTACACCGGGGAGCTGTTTTTT. Protein product: CASSVGTYTGELFF.

This clonotype was seen a single time. The rearrangement uses TRBV27 and TRBJ2-3, with D perhaps TRBD1 (5 bases). Germline V gene lookup returns CDR1 MNHEY and CDR2 SMNVEV (reference sequence). Trimming took 2 bases from V and 4 from J, leaving 13 bases between them. The CDR3 is 15 amino acids. CDR3 in DNA: TGTGCCAGCAGTTTAATTGCCAGGGCGGCAGATACGCAGTATTTT. Its translation is CASSLIARAADTQYF.

V and J are TRBV29-1 and TRBJ2-3; a possible D gene is TRBD1 (6 bases). Per germline, CDR1 SQVTM and CDR2 ANQGSEA. Trimming took off 4 bases at V and 4 bases at J, with 12 bases between the two ends. The length of the CDR3 is 13 residues. CDR3 bases: TGCAGCGTTGGACCCCCAGGGGCAGATACGCAGTATTTT. Amino acids: CSVGPPGADTQYF.

The rearrangement links TRBV4-2 to TRBJ2-7; TRBD2 agrees at 8 bases. Germline V gene data show CDR1 as LGHNA and CDR2 as YNFKEQ. J gave up 5 bases and V 2 bases, and 8 bases lay outside the gene matches. This CDR3 is 15 amino acids long. For the CDR3, the DNA is TGTGCCAGCAGCCAACGAGCGGGACTAGTGAACGAGCAGTACTTC. Protein sequence: CASSQRAGLVNEQYF.

The V call is TRBV11-2, the J call TRBJ2-4, with 11 bases lining up with TRBD2. Germline CDR1 reads SGHAT; CDR2 reads FQNNGV. Unmatched junction bases numbered 4, after V lost 0 bases and J lost 3 bases. The CDR3 runs 17 residues. The CDR3 bases are TGTGCCAGCAGCTTAGATAGCGGGGGGGCATACAAAAACATTCAGTACTTC. As protein: CASSLDSGGAYKNIQYF.

This rearrangement joins TRBV15 to TRBJ2-7; D is ambiguous. V dropped 8 bases and J dropped 4 bases, with 12 bases sitting between them. This CDR3 spans 12 amino acids. Germline V CDR1 and CDR2: LNHNV, YYDKDF (reference sequence). Written as DNA, the CDR3 is TGTGCCACCGGCGGCGGTAGGTACGAGCAGTACTTC. Encoded protein: CATGGGRYEQYF.

The rearrangement links TRBV5-1 to TRBJ2-7, with D perhaps TRBD1 (6 bases). The CDR3 runs 14 residues. V was shortened by 4 bases and J by 2 bases, with 13 bases between the two germline ends. Germline CDR1 SGHRS, CDR2 YFSETQ. CDR3 residues: CASSLGTPTYEQYF. As DNA, the CDR3 is TGCGCCAGCAGCCTGGGGACACCGACCTACGAGCAGTACTTC.

This clonotype has just one count. This chain connects TRBV12-3 or TRBV12-4 to TRBJ1-1; D gene unclear. V was cut by 2 bases and J by 4 bases, with 8 bases left in between. CDR3 size: 13 residues. Written as DNA, the CDR3 is TGTGCCAGCAGTTTACGTGACACCACTGAAGCTTTCTTT. It encodes CASSLRDTTEAFF.

The chain combines TRBV7-2 with TRBJ1-5; perhaps TRBD1 as D (5 bases). There are 16 residues in the CDR3. Germline assignment: CDR1 SGHTA and CDR2 FQGNSA. V dropped 1 base and J dropped 5 bases, with 15 bases sitting between them. DNA for the CDR3: TGTGCCAGCAGCTTAGGGGCAGGGAGCTTCGATCAGCCCCAGCATTTT. Translated: CASSLGAGSFDQPQHF.

V and J are TRBV3-1 and TRBJ2-4; TRBD2 agrees at 12 bases. In germline, CDR1 is LGHDT, CDR2 YNNKEL (reference sequence). The CDR3 contains 17 residues. The junction had 10 bases not matched to a gene; V was cut back by 4 bases and J by 6 bases. CDR3 in DNA: TGTGCCAGCAGCCTGTTGACTAGCGGGGGCCTCGGAAACATTCAGTACTTC. This codes for CASSLLTSGGLGNIQYF.

The rearrangement uses TRBV20-1 and TRBJ2-7; D is uncertain. Germline V gene lookup returns CDR1 DFQATT and CDR2 SNEGSKA (reference sequence). This CDR3 is 12 amino acids long. V was trimmed by 3 bases and J by 4 bases, leaving 10 bases between them. In nucleotides, the CDR3 is TGCAGTGCTAGGGCCCACCGGTACGAGCAGTACGTC. It is translated as CSARAHRYEQYV.

Of note for this clonotype: A read error may account for a junction end that differs from germline. V usage is TRBV5-1 and J usage is TRBJ2-1; D is possibly TRBD2 (6 bases). CDR1 and CDR2 (germline): SGHRS, YFSETQ. This CDR3 spans 12 amino acids. The CDR3 coding sequence is TGCGCCAGCACCTTGACTAGGGATGAGCAGTTCTTC. Amino acid sequence: CASTLTRDEQFF.